What follows are 8 T cell receptor beta chains derived from one specimen sequenced in a study of T cell repertoires and HLA-DP antigens. Their antigen targets remain unknown. The table came from immunoSEQ multiplex PCR; TCRdb's copy has only in-frame clones and leaves some out. The sample lists roughly 110,000 clones, roughly 92% occurring once. The sample consisted of CD4+ T cells from PBMCs. All receptors come from a woman younger than 30 in good health and CMV-seronegative.

The chain carries TRBV29-1 and TRBJ1-2; D is undetermined. V lost 4 bases to trimming and J lost 8 bases, with 14 bases between them. Germline lookup yields CDR1 SQVTM and CDR2 ANQGSEA. The CDR3 contains 12 residues. This CDR3 is CSVGRPGKGYTF. CDR3 nucleotide sequence: TGCAGCGTTGGGCGGCCGGGGAAGGGCTACACCTTC. The whole variable domain, filled in from reference TRBV29-1 and TRBJ1-2, reads SAVISQKPSRDICQRGTSLTIQCQVDSQVTMMFWYRQQPGQSLTLIATANQGSEATYESGFVIDKFPISRPNLTFSTLTVSNMSPEDSSIYLCSVGRPGKGYTFGSGTRLTVV.

The chain carries TRBV4-1 and TRBJ2-5, with TRBD1 identical over 7 bases. The CDR3 has 15 amino acids. V trimming: 2 bases; J trimming: 2 bases; junction bases outside the gene matches: 5. CDR1 and CDR2 from the germline V gene are MGHRA and YSYEKL. In nucleotides, the CDR3 is TGCGCCAGCAGCCAACCCCGACAGGGACAAGAGACCCAGTACTTC. Its protein is CASSQPRQGQETQYF.

CDR3 in DNA: TGTGCCAGCAGCTTGTTTACAGCTACCTATGGCTACACCTTC. It translates to CASSLFTATYGYTF. V and J are TRBV5-6 and TRBJ1-2; the D is unclear. The CDR3 has 14 amino acids. Germline V CDR1 and CDR2: SGHDT, YYEEEE. Trimming took off 1 base at V and 4 bases at J, with 11 bases between the two ends. The full variable domain, with the rest looked up from reference TRBV5-6 and TRBJ1-2, is DAGVTQSPTHLIKTRGQQVTLRCSPKSGHDTVSWYQQALGQGPQFIFQYYEEEERQRGNFPDRFSGHQFPNYSSELNVNALLLGDSALYLCASSLFTATYGYTFGSGTRLTVV.

This rearrangement joins TRBV5-1 to TRBJ1-1; D may be TRBD1 (6 bases). The V gene lost 7 bases and the J gene lost 5 bases, with 12 bases spanning the gap. Germline V gives CDR1 SGHRS, CDR2 YFSETQ. CDR3 length equals 12 residues. The chain's CDR3 is CASSTQGTEAFF. The CDR3 DNA reads as TGCGCCAGCTCGACGCAGGGGACTGAAGCTTTCTTT.

This sequence joins TRBV27 and TRBJ2-2; 8 bases line up with TRBD1. V shed 5 bases and J 2 bases; nucleotides not matched to a gene: 4. Germline V CDR1 and CDR2: MNHEY, SMNVEV (reference sequence). This CDR3 region has 15 residues. CDR3 DNA: TGTGCCAGCAGTCGCAGGGGGCGAAACACCGGGGAGCTGTTTTTT. Its translation: CASSRRGRNTGELFF.

This clone was observed a few times. V gene TRBV6-5 combines with J gene TRBJ1-4, with D hard to call. Trimming took off 0 bases at V and 4 bases at J, with 6 bases between the two ends. CDR1 MNHEY and CDR2 SVGAGI come from the germline V gene. The CDR3 consists of 14 residues. Here the CDR3 reads CASSYSWVNEKLFF. Here the CDR3 DNA reads TGTGCCAGCAGTTACTCCTGGGTTAATGAAAAACTGTTTTTT.

Remarks on this clone: One end of the junction fails to match germline, which may point to a read error. At the DNA level, this CDR3 is encoded by other sequences in the same sample as well. The chain couples TRBV4-1 to TRBJ1-1, with a possible D match to TRBD1 (6 bases). The CDR3 loop spans 15 amino acids. The germline V gene has CDR1 MGHRA and CDR2 YSYEKL. The CDR3 spells CASSRDSAGGTEAFF. Here the CDR3 DNA reads TGCGCCAGCAGCCGCGACTCGGCGGGGGGCACTGAAGCCTTCTTT.

This sequence joins TRBV2 and TRBJ1-5; D remains ambiguous. The V gene's germline CDR1 is SNHLY and CDR2 FYNNEI. The CDR3 sequence is 10 residues long. The V end was cut by 10 bases, the J end by 6 bases, with 7 bases between. The CDR3 protein is CAIQAQPQHF. CDR3 nucleotide sequence: TGTGCCATTCAGGCTCAGCCCCAGCATTTT.